The entry below describes one T cell receptor (beta chain). What it binds is not known. The data are from a study of T cell repertoires in cytomegalovirus infection. Study context: The public TCR beta signatures pointed to both CMV infection and matching HLA type.

TCRdb analysed the reads with MiXCR anew, one entry per CDR3 protein. The repertoire has roughly 760,000 distinct CDR3 sequences, less than 40% of them found once; the top ten carry around 3%. The V and J ends lost 11 bases and 6 bases, in that order; junction bases with no gene match: 14. Germline CDR1 LNHDA, CDR2 SQIVND (reference sequence). The CDR3 consists of 15 residues. Overall study findings and caveats: What dominated the ex vivo response were HLA-C-restricted CMV-specific TCR beta clonotypes.

The chain recombines TRBV19 with TRBJ1-5; 9 bases line up with TRBD1. Specimen: PBMCs. The TCR was taken from a human donor in good health (CMV status not recorded). Some clones in this sample may be carry-over from other donors' samples. DNA for the CDR3: TGTGCCTGTTCAGCGGACAGGGGTTTTGGTCAGCCCCAGCATTTT. Translation gives CACSADRGFGQPQHF.